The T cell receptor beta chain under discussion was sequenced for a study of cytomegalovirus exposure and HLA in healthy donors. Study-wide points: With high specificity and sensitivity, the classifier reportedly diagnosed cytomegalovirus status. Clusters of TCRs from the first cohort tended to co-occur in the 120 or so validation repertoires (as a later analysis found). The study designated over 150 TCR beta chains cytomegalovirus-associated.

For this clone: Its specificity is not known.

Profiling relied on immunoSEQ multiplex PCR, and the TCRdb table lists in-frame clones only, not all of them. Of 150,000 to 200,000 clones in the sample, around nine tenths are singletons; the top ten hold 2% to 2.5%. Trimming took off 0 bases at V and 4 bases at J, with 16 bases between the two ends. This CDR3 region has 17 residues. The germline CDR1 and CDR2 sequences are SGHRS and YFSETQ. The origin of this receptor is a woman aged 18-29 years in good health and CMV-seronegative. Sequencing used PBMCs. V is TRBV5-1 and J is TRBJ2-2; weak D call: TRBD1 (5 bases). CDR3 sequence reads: CASSLVESFRGTGELFF. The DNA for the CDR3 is TGCGCCAGCAGCTTGGTCGAGAGTTTTAGGGGCACCGGGGAGCTGTTTTTT.